This TCR beta chain was recovered during a study of blood T cell repertoires in COVID-19. The assay was immunoSEQ multiplex PCR, and TCRdb's table has in-frame clones only and misses some. The profile shows under 200,000 clones, about 85% of them singletons. V lost 4 bases to trimming and J lost 7 bases; unmatched junction nucleotides: 9. This CDR3 contains 13 residues. CDR1 SQVTM and CDR2 ANQGSEA come from the germline V gene. This clone occurred once. This receptor was taken from a woman of 80 years or more with acute or convalescent COVID-19. The chain combines TRBV29-1 with TRBJ1-1; 7 bases align to TRBD1. Sequencing was done on a sample of peripheral blood. CDR3 DNA sequence: TGCAGCGTTGGAAGGGGGCTAAGGGGTGAAGCTTTCTTT. Translated, it gives CSVGRGLRGEAFF. The full variable domain, in which reference TRBV29-1 and TRBJ1-1 provide the parts outside the CDR3, is SAVISQKPSRDICQRGTSLTIQCQVDSQVTMMFWYRQQPGQSLTLIATANQGSEATYESGFVIDKFPISRPNLTFSTLTVSNMSPEDSSIYLCSVGRGLRGEAFFGQGTRLTVV.